The 23 T cell receptor beta chains in this list originate from one sample, sequenced in a study of CXCR4 blockade with PD-1 therapy in pancreatic cancer. Assay used: immunoSEQ multiplex PCR; TCRdb lists only in-frame clones, some missing. Of about 2,600 clones in the sample, roughly 41% were seen once. The specimen was tumor tissue. These receptors were collected from a human donor with pancreatic ductal adenocarcinoma.

Only a few counts were recorded for this clone. This chain links TRBV6-8 with TRBJ2-7; unclear D gene. From germline, CDR1 is MNHGY and CDR2 SAAAGT. The CDR3 is 15 amino acids. V lost 2 bases and J 6 bases, leaving 17 bases between the germline ends. CDR3: CASSYNRNFEPEQYF. DNA for the CDR3: TGTGCCAGCAGTTACAACCGGAACTTTGAGCCCGAGCAGTACTTC.

This clone was detected only a few times. CDR3 DNA sequence: TGTGCCAGCGCCGGGACAGCAACCGGGGAGCTGTTTTTT. This translates into CASAGTATGELFF. The rearrangement uses TRBV6-8 and TRBJ2-2; 7 positions match TRBD1. Trimming removed 8 bases from V and 5 bases from J; junction bases left unmatched: 5. Germline V gives CDR1 MNHGY, CDR2 SAAAGT. The CDR3 sequence is 13 residues long.

The genes are TRBV11-3 and TRBJ1-3; 12 positions match TRBD1. CDR3 length equals 18 residues. CDR1 is SGHNT and CDR2 is YENEEA in the germline V gene. J lost 4 bases, V lost 5 bases, and 12 bases had no gene match. The DNA of the CDR3 is TGTGCCAGCAGCCGATCATTGTCTGGGACAGGGGGCGGAAACACCATATATTTT. Its translation is CASSRSLSGTGGGNTIYF.

The rearrangement links TRBV15 to TRBJ2-1; maybe TRBD2 (6 bases). CDR3 size: 15 residues. With 0 bases removed from V and 6 bases from J, the gap between germline ends came to 12 bases. CDR1 and CDR2 (germline): LNHNV, YYDKDF (reference sequence). The CDR3 sequence: CATSRDMGGVNEQFF. Here the CDR3 DNA reads TGTGCCACCAGCAGAGATATGGGGGGAGTCAATGAGCAGTTCTTC.

V is TRBV9 and J is TRBJ1-6; unclear D gene. The ends were cut back, 6 bases at V and 7 bases at J, with 8 bases in the middle. CDR3 length: 12 residues. Germline V gene data show CDR1 as SGDLS and CDR2 as YYNGEE. CDR3 in DNA: TGTGCCAGCACATGGACGAATTCACCCCTCCACTTT. Encoded protein: CASTWTNSPLHF.

The rearrangement links TRBV16 to TRBJ1-2; 7 nucleotides line up with TRBD1. Germline values: CDR1 KGHSY, CDR2 FQNENV. The CDR3 is 15 amino acids. J gave up 4 bases and V 2 bases, and 7 bases lay outside the gene matches. The chain's CDR3 is CASSQGGTARYGYTF. The CDR3 DNA is TGTGCCAGCAGCCAAGGGGGGACAGCCCGCTATGGCTACACCTTC.

The chain is built from TRBV6-8 and TRBJ2-1; 8 nucleotides line up with TRBD2. J was trimmed by 6 bases and V by 7 bases; bases with no gene match: 11. Germline-derived CDR1 and CDR2 are MNHGY and SAAAGT. The CDR3 contains 15 residues. CDR3 sequence reads: CASTDSGRGFNEQFF. In DNA form, the CDR3 reads TGTGCCAGCACCGACAGCGGGAGAGGCTTCAATGAGCAGTTCTTC.

A few counts support this clone. The gene calls are TRBV18 and TRBJ1-1; 7 nucleotides match TRBD1. The J segment lost 1 base and the V segment lost 3 bases, leaving 2 bases of the junction unmatched. Per the germline V gene, CDR1 is KGHSH and CDR2 is LQKENI. This CDR3 spans 14 amino acids. As DNA, the CDR3 is TGTGCCAGCTCACCGGGACAGCGGAACACTGAAGCTTTCTTT. Protein: CASSPGQRNTEAFF.

The chain combines TRBV30 with TRBJ1-1; no clear D gene. Per germline, CDR1 GTSNPN and CDR2 SVGIG (reference sequence). Trimming took off 4 bases at V and 8 bases at J, with 17 bases between the two ends. This CDR3 comprises 13 residues. The CDR3 is CAWKGGKTEEAFF. In DNA, the CDR3 is TGTGCCTGGAAGGGTGGGAAAACAGAAGAAGCTTTCTTT.

This CDR3 reads CASSPRTGGINNEQFF. The DNA of the CDR3 is TGTGCCAGCAGTCCGAGGACAGGGGGTATAAACAATGAGCAGTTCTTC. The J gene is TRBJ2-1, the V gene TRBV9; 10 nucleotides line up with TRBD1. The CDR3 contains 16 residues. With 5 bases clipped from V and 5 bases from J, the junction kept 10 bases outside the gene matches. CDR1 and CDR2 from the germline V gene are SGDLS and YYNGEE. Supplemented by reference TRBV9 and TRBJ2-1, the full variable domain reads DSGVTQTPKHLITATGQRVTLRCSPRSGDLSVYWYQQSLDQGLQFLIQYYNGEERAKGNILERFSAQQFPDLHSELNLSSLELGDSALYFCASSPRTGGINNEQFFGPGTRLTVL.

The V gene is TRBV19, the J gene TRBJ1-2; 8 positions match TRBD1. Trimming cost V 3 bases and J 7 bases; bases outside gene matches: 7. The CDR3 consists of 14 residues. CDR1 is LNHDA, CDR2 SQIVND, per germline (reference sequence). CDR3 protein: CASSIGRGQGGYTF. CDR3 nucleotide sequence: TGTGCCAGTAGTATCGGCAGGGGGCAAGGTGGCTACACCTTC.

In its sample, this clone was seen a few times. This rearrangement joins TRBV9 to TRBJ2-1; 9 positions agree with TRBD2. This CDR3 contains 14 residues. CDR1 SGDLS and CDR2 YYNGEE come from the germline V gene. The junction had 8 bases not matched to a gene; V was cut back by 5 bases and J by 8 bases. The CDR3 protein is CASSEGTSWYEQFF. The DNA of the CDR3 is TGTGCCAGCAGTGAAGGGACTAGCTGGTATGAGCAGTTCTTC.

CDR3 DNA: TGTGCCAGCAGTCGAAACCAGGGTATCTACGAGCAGTACTTC. Protein sequence: CASSRNQGIYEQYF. The chain uses TRBV6-8 and TRBJ2-7; a weak D match, TRBD1 (5 bases). The CDR3 loop spans 14 amino acids. The V gene lost 5 bases and the J gene lost 3 bases, with 14 bases spanning the gap. From germline, CDR1 is MNHGY and CDR2 SAAAGT.

The chain carries TRBV19 and TRBJ2-3, with 7 positions matching TRBD2. CDR3 length equals 15 residues. Germline CDR1 is LNHDA and CDR2 is SQIVND (reference sequence). The J segment lost 3 bases and the V segment lost 2 bases, leaving 5 bases of the junction unmatched. The DNA for the CDR3 is TGTGCCAGTAGTATAATTGGGGGGGAAACAGATACGCAGTATTTT. This translates into CASSIIGGETDTQYF.

This clone is large. This chain links TRBV11-3 with TRBJ2-7; weak D call: TRBD1 (6 bases). V lost 3 bases, J lost 5 bases, and 17 bases lay in between. Germline CDR1 reads SGHNT; CDR2 reads YENEEA. The CDR3 consists of 15 residues. This CDR3 is CASSLASSQGDEQYF. DNA of the CDR3: TGTGCCAGCAGCTTGGCCTCTTCACAGGGCGACGAGCAGTACTTC.

The chain uses TRBV18 and TRBJ2-1; weak D call: TRBD2 (6 bases). Germline V gives CDR1 KGHSH, CDR2 LQKENI. Trimming removed 5 bases at V and 7 bases at J, with 18 bases between. The CDR3 spans 15 residues. The CDR3 bases are TGTGCCAGCTCAACGACCGGGACTCTCCTGAATGAGCAGTTCTTC. Its translation: CASSTTGTLLNEQFF.

The chain employs TRBV10-1 and TRBJ2-7; D remains ambiguous. V was cut by 8 bases and J by 3 bases, with 8 bases left in between. In germline, CDR1 is WNHNN, CDR2 SYGVQD (reference sequence). The CDR3 runs 11 residues. CDR3 coding DNA: TGCGCCAGCCCCCCCGGCTACGAGCAGTACTTC. Protein: CASPPGYEQYF.

This clone was seen more than once but under ten times. The chain has TRBV19 and TRBJ2-1; D might be TRBD1 or TRBD2, each matching 5 bases. The CDR3 loop spans 14 amino acids. Per germline, CDR1 LNHDA and CDR2 SQIVND (reference sequence). Deletions cut 3 bases from V and 6 bases from J, with 12 bases between. The CDR3 reads CASSIRDRGNEQFF. For the CDR3, the DNA is TGTGCCAGTAGTATCCGGGACCGGGGCAATGAGCAGTTCTTC. The whole variable domain, remainder taken from reference TRBV19 and TRBJ2-1, is DGGITQSPKYLFRKEGQNVTLSCEQNLNHDAMYWYRQDPGQGLRLIYYSQIVNDFQKGDIAEGYSVSREKKESFPLTVTSAQKNPTAFYLCASSIRDRGNEQFFGPGTRLTVL.

This sequence joins TRBV19 and TRBJ1-6, with 7 bases fitting TRBD1. The ends lost 5 bases at V and 6 bases at J; junction bases unmatched: 7. From germline, CDR1 is LNHDA and CDR2 SQIVND (reference sequence). This CDR3 has 15 residues. CDR3 coding DNA: TGTGCCAGTAGTCCTACGGGACAGCCTAATTCACCCCTCCACTTT. It translates to CASSPTGQPNSPLHF.

This clone was picked up a small number of times. The gene calls are TRBV30 and TRBJ1-3; D is unresolved. The CDR3 sequence is 12 residues long. V was pared by 0 bases and J by 4 bases, with 4 bases between. Per the germline V gene, CDR1 is GTSNPN and CDR2 is SVGIG (reference sequence). CDR3 loop: CAWSVQGNTIYF. CDR3 coding DNA: TGTGCCTGGAGTGTACAAGGAAACACCATATATTTT.

The chain joins TRBV15 to TRBJ2-2; D unclear. Per the germline V gene, CDR1 is LNHNV and CDR2 is YYDKDF (reference sequence). Deletions cut 4 bases from V and 1 base from J, with 7 bases between. The CDR3 spans 14 residues. The CDR3 nucleotides read TGTGCCACCAGCACGGAGATGAACACCGGGGAGCTGTTTTTT. Its translation is CATSTEMNTGELFF.

This clone is classed as medium-sized. The chain employs TRBV11-3 and TRBJ2-5; 10 nucleotides match TRBD2. J was trimmed by 5 bases and V by 2 bases; bases with no gene match: 5. This CDR3 has 15 amino acids. Germline loops: CDR1 SGHNT, CDR2 YENEEA. CDR3 bases: TGTGCCAGCAGCTTAACTAGCGGGATCGGGGAGACCCAGTACTTC. Translated: CASSLTSGIGETQYF.

The rearrangement joins TRBV9 to TRBJ1-1, with D perhaps matching TRBD1 (5 bases). CDR3 size: 14 residues. V gave up 3 bases and J gave up 9 bases, with 18 bases separating them. Per the germline V gene, CDR1 is SGDLS and CDR2 is YYNGEE. The CDR3 loop is CASSARRDSEKAFF. The CDR3 nucleotides read TGTGCCAGCAGCGCCCGACGAGACAGTGAGAAAGCTTTCTTT.